This is a list of T cell receptor beta chains from one sample in a study of shared clonotypes between healthy human individuals. Libraries were prepared by immunoSEQ multiplex PCR; TCRdb keeps only in-frame clonotypes and omits some of them. The data hold fewer than 1.8 million clones, with 97% to 99% observed a single time. Sequenced sample: naive CD4+ T cells sorted from blood. The receptors come from a man aged 25-45 years in good health. Both conserved end residues are part of each CDR3. The D gene is left open where the match is weak. Not every row has a clone size; where given, it reads once, few, many or a size class.

size: .; J: TRBJ2-3; V: TRBV7-3; D: .; CDR3: CASSPTGKQATQYF; DNA: TGTGCCAGCAGCCCCACTGGGAAACAGGCGACGCAGTATTTT
size: .; J: TRBJ2-1; V: TRBV5-8; D: .; CDR3: CASTPGRVTNNEQFF; DNA: TGTGCCAGCACCCCCGGACGAGTAACCAACAATGAGCAGTTCTTC
size: .; J: TRBJ2-1; V: TRBV28; D: TRBD2; CDR3: CVAAASGYNEQFF; DNA: TGTGTGGCGGCGGCTAGCGGATACAATGAGCAGTTCTTC
size: .; J: TRBJ2-7; V: TRBV11-2; D: TRBD2; CDR3: CASKVAGGPWEQYF; DNA: TGTGCCAGCAAAGTAGCGGGAGGGCCGTGGGAGCAGTACTTC
size: .; J: TRBJ1-1; V: TRBV4-1; D: .; CDR3: CASSQELNTEAFF; DNA: TGCGCCAGCAGCCAGGAGCTGAACACTGAAGCTTTCTTT
size: .; J: TRBJ2-5; V: TRBV7-2; D: TRBD1; CDR3: CASSSSRDRGRQTQYF; DNA: TGTGCCAGCAGCTCCTCCAGGGACAGGGGAAGGCAGACCCAGTACTTC
size: .; J: TRBJ1-2; V: TRBV7-2; D: TRBD1; CDR3: CASSLGQSYGYTF; DNA: TGTGCCAGCAGCTTGGGACAGAGCTATGGCTACACCTTC
size: .; J: TRBJ2-7; V: TRBV29-1; D: .; CDR3: CSVGVAALSEQYF; DNA: TGCAGCGTTGGGGTGGCGGCATTAAGCGAGCAGTACTTC
size: .; J: TRBJ2-3; V: TRBV11-3; D: TRBD2; CDR3: CASSPGVASGRGDTQYF; DNA: TGTGCCAGCAGCCCAGGTGTTGCTAGCGGGAGGGGAGATACGCAGTATTTT
size: .; J: TRBJ1-2; V: TRBV28; D: .; CDR3: CASSPTTYGYTF; DNA: TGTGCCAGCAGTCCTACGACCTATGGCTACACCTTC
size: once; J: TRBJ2-3; V: TRBV7-9; D: .; CDR3: CASSTQASTDTQYF; DNA: TGTGCCAGCAGCACACAGGCTAGCACAGATACGCAGTATTTT
size: .; J: TRBJ1-2; V: TRBV7-9; D: .; CDR3: CASSLARGGSGYTF; DNA: TGTGCCAGCAGCTTAGCGCGGGGGGGCTCTGGCTACACCTTC
size: .; J: TRBJ1-5; V: TRBV5-5; D: .; CDR3: CASSLPNQPQHF; DNA: TGTGCCAGCAGCTTGCCAAATCAGCCCCAGCATTTT
size: .; J: TRBJ2-5; V: TRBV6-5; D: .; CDR3: CASSYGTQTQYF; DNA: TGTGCCAGCAGTTATGGGACACAGACCCAGTACTTC
size: .; J: TRBJ2-7; V: TRBV5-4; D: TRBD1; CDR3: CASSSTGRVRYEQYF; DNA: TGTGCCAGCAGCTCGACAGGGCGCGTTCGGTACGAGCAGTACTTC
size: .; J: TRBJ1-4; V: TRBV27; D: .; CDR3: CASSLSGGGNEKLFF; DNA: TGTGCCAGCAGTTTAAGCGGTGGCGGGAACGAAAAACTGTTTTTT
size: .; J: TRBJ1-2; V: TRBV27; D: .; CDR3: CASSANQGRDGYTF; DNA: TGTGCCAGCAGTGCCAACCAGGGGAGAGATGGCTACACCTTC
size: .; J: TRBJ1-2; V: TRBV5-1; D: .; CDR3: CASSSLGLGYGYTF; DNA: TGCGCCAGCAGTTCGTTGGGATTAGGCTATGGCTACACCTTC
size: .; J: TRBJ2-1; V: TRBV7-2; D: .; CDR3: CASSLGPSSYNEQFF; DNA: TGTGCCAGCAGCTTAGGACCGAGCTCCTACAATGAGCAGTTCTTC
size: .; J: TRBJ1-5; V: TRBV5-1; D: .; CDR3: CASSLDPGNQPQHF; DNA: TGCGCCAGCAGCTTGGATCCGGGGAATCAGCCCCAGCATTTT
size: .; J: TRBJ2-1; V: TRBV9; D: .; CDR3: CASSVEVSNEQFF; DNA: TGTGCCAGCAGCGTAGAGGTGTCCAATGAGCAGTTCTTC
size: .; J: TRBJ2-1; V: TRBV5-4; D: .; CDR3: CASSPTGTGYNEQFF; DNA: TGTGCCAGCAGCCCTACGGGGACCGGCTACAATGAGCAGTTCTTC
size: .; J: TRBJ2-2; V: TRBV11-2; D: TRBD1; CDR3: CASSFRQGLYTGELFF; DNA: TGTGCCAGCAGCTTTCGACAGGGTCTCTACACCGGGGAGCTGTTTTTT
size: .; J: TRBJ2-7; V: TRBV13; D: TRBD2; CDR3: CASSALTSGLYEQYF; DNA: TGTGCCAGCAGCGCCTTGACTAGCGGACTCTACGAGCAGTACTTC
size: .; J: TRBJ2-5; V: TRBV27; D: TRBD2; CDR3: CASTLRGWASGKEETQYF; DNA: TGTGCCAGCACCTTGAGAGGCTGGGCTAGCGGAAAAGAAGAGACCCAGTACTTC
size: .; J: TRBJ2-1; V: TRBV5-6; D: .; CDR3: CASRRTRIYNEQFF; DNA: TGTGCCAGCCGGAGGACACGAATTTACAATGAGCAGTTCTTC
size: .; J: TRBJ2-3; V: TRBV28; D: TRBD1; CDR3: CASSLTGQGSDTQYF; DNA: TGTGCCAGCAGTTTAACGGGACAGGGATCAGATACGCAGTATTTT
size: .; J: TRBJ2-1; V: TRBV5-1; D: TRBD2; CDR3: CASSSVPGLAGASYNEQFF; DNA: TGCGCCAGCAGCTCCGTCCCGGGACTAGCGGGTGCCTCCTACAATGAGCAGTTCTTC
size: .; J: TRBJ2-1; V: TRBV19; D: .; CDR3: CASRSTTGLSSYNEQFF; DNA: TGTGCCAGTAGATCCACGACAGGCCTGAGCTCCTACAATGAGCAGTTCTTC
size: .; J: TRBJ1-1; V: TRBV7-9; D: .; CDR3: CATNTEAFF; DNA: TGTGCCACAAACACTGAAGCTTTCTTT
size: .; J: TRBJ1-1; V: TRBV6-6; D: .; CDR3: CASSGPGTTGTEAFF; DNA: TGTGCCAGCAGTGGTCCCGGGACTACGGGAACTGAAGCTTTCTTT
size: .; J: TRBJ1-1; V: TRBV6-5; D: .; CDR3: CASSPIWGTEAFF; DNA: TGTGCCAGCAGCCCTATCTGGGGCACTGAAGCTTTCTTT
size: .; J: TRBJ2-2; V: TRBV5-5; D: TRBD2; CDR3: CASSLGQREGTYGDTGELFF; DNA: TGTGCCAGCAGCTTGGGCCAGCGGGAGGGAACGTACGGGGACACCGGGGAGCTGTTTTTT
size: .; J: TRBJ1-1; V: TRBV5-6; D: .; CDR3: CASSSVDRNTEAFF; DNA: TGTGCCAGCAGCTCGGTTGACAGGAACACTGAAGCTTTCTTT
size: .; J: TRBJ1-2; V: TRBV6-5; D: TRBD1; CDR3: CASSYSEAGGRGGYTF; DNA: TGTGCCAGCAGTTACTCGGAGGCAGGGGGTCGGGGTGGCTACACCTTC
size: .; J: TRBJ1-5; V: TRBV10-3; D: .; CDR3: CAISDEVSQPQHF; DNA: TGTGCCATCAGTGATGAGGTCTCCCAGCCCCAGCATTTT